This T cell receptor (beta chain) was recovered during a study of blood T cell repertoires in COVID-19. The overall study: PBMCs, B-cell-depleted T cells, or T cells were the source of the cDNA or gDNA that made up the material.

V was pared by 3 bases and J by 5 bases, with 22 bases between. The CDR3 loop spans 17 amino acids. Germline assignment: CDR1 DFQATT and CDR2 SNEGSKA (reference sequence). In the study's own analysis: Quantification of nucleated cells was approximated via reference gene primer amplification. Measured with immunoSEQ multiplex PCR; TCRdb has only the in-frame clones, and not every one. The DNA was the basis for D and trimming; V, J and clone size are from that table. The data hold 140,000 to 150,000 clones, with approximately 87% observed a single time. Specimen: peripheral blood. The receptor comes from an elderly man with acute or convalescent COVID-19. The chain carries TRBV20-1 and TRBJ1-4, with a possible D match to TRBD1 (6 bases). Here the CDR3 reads CSASEPVNRAVNEKLFF. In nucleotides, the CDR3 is TGCAGTGCTAGTGAGCCCGTGAACAGGGCGGTAAATGAAAAACTGTTTTTT.